The clone carrying this T cell receptor (beta chain) showed up many times. Its antigen is not identified. Where libraries were unsorted, they were derived from 2 million PBMCs stored at -80 degrees C. Germline CDR1 and CDR2: DFQATT and SNEGSKA (reference sequence). The CDR3 runs 15 residues. The V segment lost 7 bases and the J segment 0 bases; nucleotides outside the gene matches: 8. These data are taken from a study of neurological immune-mediated disorders. Broader study findings: Private repertoires in all groups were suggested by the absence of shared CDR3 amino acid sequences among expanded clones across subjects. The most TCR clonal expansion was seen in HTLV-1-associated myelopathy, and the least was seen in multiple sclerosis, which fell below healthy controls.

TCRdb reprocessed the 5' RACE reads via MiXCR and lists one record per CDR3 protein. This sample has 39,000 or so distinct CDR3 sequences, with roughly 2.5% found just once. The sequencing sample was made of PBMCs. This TCR derives from a man aged 30-40 years with multiple sclerosis. The chain employs TRBV20-1 and TRBJ2-1; 8 nucleotides line up with TRBD2. The DNA for the CDR3 is TGCAGTGTCCGAACGGGAGGGGGCTCCTACAATGAGCAGTTCTTC. Its translation is CSVRTGGGSYNEQFF.